This T cell receptor beta chain was found in a study of cytomegalovirus exposure and HLA in healthy donors. Study-level information: For the approximately 400 genotyped donors, approximately 82% fell within the Caucasian-associated ancestry cluster. Broader study findings: TCR beta sequences reportedly predicted most subjects' HLA-A and HLA-B alleles accurately. At a 0.05 false discovery rate, a later analysis found about 17,000 TCR beta sequences to be associated with HLA alleles.

Germline-derived CDR1 and CDR2 are MNHEY and SVGAGI. This CDR3 has 12 residues. Trimming cost V 2 bases and J 8 bases; bases outside gene matches: 3. Vbeta (60) and Jbeta (13) primers were used in the PCR. The method was immunoSEQ multiplex PCR; TCRdb's version includes in-frame clones alone and lacks a portion of them. The sample records about 180,000 clones, over 80% being singletons. There were likely unrecorded immune exposures, though donors were nominally healthy when sampled. Concerning this clone itself: Its target is unknown.

Sequenced input: PBMCs. The source is a girl under 18 in good health and CMV-seropositive. The rearrangement joins TRBV6-5 to TRBJ2-7; TRBD1 matches 7 bases. In DNA form, the CDR3 reads TGTGCCAGCAGTTACATAGGGGGCAAGCAGTACTTC. Its translation is CASSYIGGKQYF.